The clone carrying this T cell receptor (beta chain) was picked up one time. The data originate from a study of T cell changes during pregnancy in multiple sclerosis. TCRdb's table, derived via immunoSEQ multiplex PCR, lists solely in-frame clones and lacks some. The table records under 85,000 clones, roughly nine tenths of them present only once. Germline-derived CDR1 and CDR2 are LNHNV and YYDKDF (reference sequence). Trimming removed 0 bases from V and 13 bases from J, with 13 bases in between. CDR3 length equals 12 residues. This sequence was found in a female donor with multiple sclerosis, enrolled in a pregnancy study. This specimen was CD4+ T cells from peripheral blood mononuclear cells, taken before pregnancy. The rearrangement uses TRBV15 and TRBJ2-7, with TRBD2 as a possible D gene (6 bases). CDR3 loop: CATSRDWDSPYF. The CDR3 DNA follows: TGTGCCACCAGCAGAGATTGGGACTCACCTTACTTC. Using reference TRBV15 and TRBJ2-7 for the parts outside the CDR3, the full variable domain is DAMVIQNPRYQVTQFGKPVTLSCSQTLNHNVMYWYQQKSSQAPKLLFHYYDKDFNNEADTPDNFQSRRPNTSFCFLDIRSPGLGDTAMYLCATSRDWDSPYFGPGTRLTVT.